Following are 24 T cell receptor beta chains from one sample sequenced in a study of blood T cell repertoires in COVID-19. TCRdb's copy holds only in-frame clones and misses some; the assay was immunoSEQ multiplex PCR. Of approximately 400,000 clones listed, 88% are singletons. Sequences were obtained from PBMCs or T cells enriched from blood (not recorded which). The source is a woman younger than 30 who had recovered from COVID-19.

This clone was seen a single time. The chain has TRBV28 and TRBJ1-2, with TRBD1 identical over 9 bases. Germline CDR1 is MDHEN and CDR2 is SYDVKM. This CDR3 contains 13 residues. The ends lost 5 bases at V and 4 bases at J; junction bases unmatched: 2. The CDR3, as DNA: TGTGCCAGCAGTCCGGACAGGGGCTATGGCTACACCTTC. It translates to CASSPDRGYGYTF.

The chain links TRBV14 to TRBJ2-1; 7 nucleotides line up with TRBD1. The CDR3 has 18 amino acids. CDR1 is SGHDN and CDR2 is FVKESK in the germline V gene. The J segment lost 1 base and the V segment lost 1 base, leaving 10 bases of the junction unmatched. The CDR3 is CASSQGGKAGGSYNEQFF. The CDR3 region has the DNA TGTGCCAGCAGCCAAGGGGGGAAAGCAGGGGGTTCCTACAATGAGCAGTTCTTC.

The gene calls are TRBV7-8 and TRBJ2-3; D call uncertain. The germline CDR1 and CDR2 sequences are SGHVS and FQNEAQ. This CDR3 comprises 12 residues. V was shortened by 3 bases and J by 6 bases, with 7 bases between the two germline ends. CDR3 sequence: CASSFYWDTQYF. The CDR3 DNA reads TGTGCCAGCAGCTTCTACTGGGATACGCAGTATTTT.

Here the CDR3 DNA reads TGTGCCAGCAGCGAACAGGGGCTGAACACTGAAGCTTTCTTT. Translation gives CASSEQGLNTEAFF. V and J are TRBV7-3 and TRBJ1-1; 7 bases are shared with TRBD1. Germline CDR1 is SGHTA and CDR2 is FQGTGA. The V gene end was trimmed by 5 bases and the J gene end by 0 bases; junction bases not matched to a gene: 3. The CDR3 loop spans 14 amino acids.

The V call is TRBV19, the J call TRBJ2-1; possibly TRBD1 for D (6 bases). This CDR3 is 17 amino acids long. In germline, CDR1 is LNHDA, CDR2 SQIVND (reference sequence). V was trimmed by 3 bases and J by 6 bases, leaving 21 bases between them. The CDR3: CASSIGWWDIYSNEQFF. The CDR3, as DNA: TGTGCCAGTAGTATCGGTTGGTGGGACATTTACTCCAATGAGCAGTTCTTC.

This chain links TRBV14 with TRBJ1-1; D is unresolved. The V end lost 0 bases, the J end lost 14 bases, and 22 bases lay between the germline ends. Looked up from germline, CDR1 is SGHDN and CDR2 is FVKESK. The CDR3 consists of 15 residues. The chain's CDR3 is CASSQDRGAGSPVFF. DNA of the CDR3: TGTGCCAGCAGCCAAGATCGGGGAGCGGGGAGCCCGGTGTTCTTT.

With regard to this clone: Germline is not matched at one junction end, which may reflect a read error. The J gene is TRBJ2-3, the V gene TRBV11-2, with 7 bases aligning to TRBD2. CDR3 length: 12 amino acids. Germline V gene sequence: CDR1 SGHAT, CDR2 FQNNGV. CDR3 loop: CASSLGGLVTHF. The CDR3 coding sequence is TGTGCCAGCAGCTTAGGAGGACTAGTCACGCATTTT.

The chain combines TRBV6-2 or TRBV6-3 with TRBJ1-5; 7 nucleotides match TRBD1. After removal of 6 bases from V and 5 bases from J, the junction contained 13 bases not matched to a gene. Germline lookup yields CDR1 MNHEY and CDR2 SVGEGT. The CDR3 runs 16 residues. The CDR3 spells CASSPRATGVDQPQHF. For the CDR3, the DNA is TGTGCCAGCAGCCCCCGGGCCACAGGGGTAGATCAGCCCCAGCATTTT.

The chain carries TRBV19 and TRBJ1-1, with D hard to call. Germline V gene lookup returns CDR1 LNHDA and CDR2 SQIVND (reference sequence). V was clipped by 2 bases and J by 0 bases, with 7 bases between them. This CDR3 comprises 14 residues. CDR3 in DNA: TGTGCCAGTAGTATACCAACAGTGAACACTGAAGCTTTCTTT. Translated, it gives CASSIPTVNTEAFF.

The rearrangement joins TRBV30 to TRBJ1-2; a weak D match, TRBD1 (5 bases). Between the trimmed V and J ends, which lost 0 bases and 6 bases, there was a span of 11 bases. The CDR3 contains 13 residues. CDR1 and CDR2 (germline): GTSNPN, SVGIG (reference sequence). In DNA, the CDR3 is TGTGCCTGGAGTGTACTGGAGGGGCATGGCTACACCTTC. The encoded protein is CAWSVLEGHGYTF.

V gene TRBV5-1 combines with J gene TRBJ1-2, with 7 bases that match TRBD1. Germline-derived CDR1 and CDR2 are SGHRS and YFSETQ. This CDR3 is 14 amino acids long. The V segment lost 4 bases and the J segment 6 bases; nucleotides outside the gene matches: 9. The CDR3 sequence is CASSQGQAGDGYTF. CDR3 in DNA: TGCGCCAGCAGCCAAGGACAGGCTGGTGATGGCTACACCTTC.

In this sample, this clone turned up once. V is TRBV20-1 and J is TRBJ1-1, with TRBD1 matching over 10 bases. Germline assignment: CDR1 DFQATT and CDR2 SNEGSKA (reference sequence). This CDR3 is built from 14 residues. The ends lost 3 bases at V and 4 bases at J; junction bases unmatched: 5. The CDR3 loop is CSASRQGAPTEAFF. The CDR3 bases are TGCAGTGCTAGTAGACAGGGGGCACCCACTGAAGCTTTCTTT.

The V call is TRBV6-5, the J call TRBJ1-5; D gene ambiguous. This CDR3 is built from 15 residues. Trimming removed 5 bases at V and 0 bases at J, with 11 bases between. The germline gives CDR1 MNHEY, CDR2 SVGAGI. Written as DNA, the CDR3 is TGTGCCAGCAGTCTTTCACTGCATAGCAATCAGCCCCAGCATTTT. This codes for CASSLSLHSNQPQHF.

In this sample, this clone turned up a few times. The gene calls are TRBV5-6 and TRBJ1-2; 9 bases line up with TRBD1. V shed 3 bases, J shed 7 bases, and the junction held 10 bases outside the gene matches. Germline V CDR1 and CDR2: SGHDT, YYEEEE. The CDR3 has 15 residues. CDR3 amino acids: CASSSMDRGGGGYTF. CDR3 DNA: TGTGCCAGCAGCTCGATGGACAGGGGAGGAGGTGGCTACACCTTC.

This clone was seen a single time. V is TRBV5-1 and J is TRBJ2-5; no clear D. The length of the CDR3 is 13 residues. Germline CDR1 and CDR2: SGHRS and YFSETQ. Trimming stripped 4 bases from V and 1 base from J, with 8 bases between. The CDR3 loop reads CASSPGFQETQYF. The CDR3, as DNA: TGCGCCAGCAGCCCTGGCTTCCAAGAGACCCAGTACTTC.

The rearrangement uses TRBV5-3 and TRBJ2-3; TRBD2 aligns across 8 bases. TRBV5-3 is an ORF, and what it does is uncertain. Trimming cost V 7 bases and J 6 bases; bases outside gene matches: 13. The length of the CDR3 is 15 residues. The CDR3 spells CARSLSSGGYDTQYF. CDR3 DNA sequence: TGTGCCAGATCCCTTTCGAGCGGGGGCTATGATACGCAGTATTTT.

This chain links TRBV7-6 with TRBJ1-1; TRBD1 agrees at 7 bases. J was trimmed by 3 bases and V by 5 bases; bases with no gene match: 12. Germline CDR1 SGHVS, CDR2 FNYEAQ. The CDR3 spans 16 residues. CDR3 sequence: CASSPYLNRGYTEAFF. The CDR3 DNA is TGTGCCAGCAGCCCGTACCTAAACAGGGGATACACTGAAGCTTTCTTT. The full variable domain, rest sourced from reference TRBV7-6 and TRBJ1-1, is GAGVSQSPRYKVTKRGQDVALRCDPISGHVSLYWYRQALGQGPEFLTYFNYEAQQDKSGLPNDRFSAERPEGSISTLTIQRTEQRDSAMYRCASSPYLNRGYTEAFFGQGTRLTVV.

The chain employs TRBV6-6 and TRBJ1-6; 7 bases fit TRBD1. The J segment lost 5 bases and the V segment lost 7 bases, leaving 8 bases of the junction unmatched. This CDR3 contains 15 residues. Looked up from germline, CDR1 is MNHNY and CDR2 is SVGAGI (reference sequence). CDR3 nucleotide sequence: TGTGCCAGCAACGGCGGCACAGGGGATAATTCACCCCTCCACTTT. The encoded protein is CASNGGTGDNSPLHF.

This chain uses TRBV19 with TRBJ1-5, with 12 bases identical to TRBD1. The CDR3 extends over 15 amino acids. Losses at the gene ends were 4 bases for V and 6 bases for J; bases not matched to a gene: 4. The germline CDR1 and CDR2 sequences are LNHDA and SQIVND (reference sequence). The CDR3 DNA sequence: TGTGCCAGTAGTACCGGGACAGGGGGCGGTCAGCCCCAGCATTTT. It is translated as CASSTGTGGGQPQHF.

This chain connects TRBV7-2 to TRBJ1-1, with 12 nucleotides matching TRBD1. Germline trimming cut 4 bases from V and 4 bases from J; bases unmatched to any gene: 7. The germline V gene encodes CDR1 SGHTA and CDR2 FQGNSA. The CDR3 loop spans 16 amino acids. CDR3 sequence (DNA): TGTGCCAGCAGCTCTTGGGGACAGGGGGCCAGCACTGAAGCTTTCTTT. This codes for CASSSWGQGASTEAFF.

The J gene is TRBJ1-5, the V gene TRBV27; 9 bases are shared with TRBD1. CDR1 and CDR2 from the germline V gene are MNHEY and SMNVEV (reference sequence). This CDR3 contains 18 residues. Germline trimming cut 8 bases from V and 3 bases from J; bases unmatched to any gene: 17. The CDR3 nucleotides are TGTGCCAGCCTCCCATTCGGACGGGGACAGGGAGACAATCAGCCCCAGCATTTT. Translating gives CASLPFGRGQGDNQPQHF.

The chain uses TRBV5-1 and TRBJ1-2, with D tentatively TRBD1 (5 bases). Between the trimmed V and J ends, which lost 5 bases and 4 bases, there was a span of 15 bases. The CDR3 spans 14 residues. CDR1 is SGHRS, CDR2 YFSETQ, per germline. CDR3 DNA sequence: TGCGCCAGCAGTTCGGCGACAGCCTTCTATGGCTACACCTTC. It encodes CASSSATAFYGYTF.

J is TRBJ1-1 and V is TRBV30, with 7 positions matching TRBD1. CDR3 length equals 13 residues. The trim removed 3 bases at V and 2 bases at J, leaving 3 bases unmatched. The germline V gene has CDR1 GTSNPN and CDR2 SVGIG (reference sequence). The CDR3 region is CAWSRDSNTEAFF. The CDR3 bases are TGTGCCTGGAGCCGGGACAGCAACACTGAAGCTTTCTTT.

Note on this clone: Different DNA sequences within this sample yield the same CDR3. This chain uses TRBV28 with TRBJ1-2; possible D gene TRBD1, 5 bases. The germline CDR1 and CDR2 sequences are MDHEN and SYDVKM. Trimming shortened V by 2 bases and J by 1 base, and 8 bases separated the two germline ends. This CDR3 is 14 amino acids long. The CDR3 here is CASSLGAGNYGYTF. The DNA of the CDR3 is TGTGCCAGCAGTTTAGGGGCTGGTAACTATGGCTACACCTTC.